This note documents a single TCR beta chain sequence. Which antigen it targets is not known. No base-level quality is on record; no much larger clone is a single base apart. The data were obtained in a study of cytomegalovirus exposure and HLA in healthy donors (dated by TCRdb to between 2016 and 2019). Broadly, across the study: According to a later analysis, the approximately 120 validation repertoires were produced on the same platform as the 666 repertoires of the first cohort. Besides the first cohort of hundreds of subjects, a separate validation cohort made up of 120 different subjects was used. The study combined high-throughput TCR immunosequencing, statistical association of individual TCRs with disease status, and machine learning to predict cytomegalovirus infection status. The aim of the study was to test whether cataloging public T cell receptors could identify signatures of past pathogen exposure. Overall results and qualifications from the work: Subsequent analysis determined that TCRs grouped into clusters in the first cohort also showed a tendency toward co-occurrence across the 130 or so validation repertoires, and 85% to 95% of cluster scores exceeded 0. In vitro tests confirmed that a few of the cytomegalovirus-associated TCR beta chains recognize cytomegalovirus antigens. A later analysis had no HLA typing for the validation cohort, so co-occurrence there was scored across all 120 repertoires. Most TCR sequences were seen in very few donors, while some public TCRs were found in many individuals. The classifier was reported to diagnose cytomegalovirus status with high specificity and sensitivity in both the original cohort and the validation cohort. It was suggested by the authors that the approach could potentially be generalized to other disease states and immunological phenotypes. The study listed 164 TCR beta chains as associated with cytomegalovirus.

The protocol used for the library was the immunoSEQ multiplex PCR assay. The paper's data handling went like this. To diagnose cytomegalovirus status from the catalog of TCR beta chain sequences, a statistical classification framework was built. Held by TCRdb, this immuneACCESS table contains in-frame sequences only and omits some clones. Under half of the omission traces to an unresolved V gene where checked; the cause of the rest is unknown. V and J calls and clone size are copied from that table; D and trimming were computed from the DNA. This sample is represented by about 130,000 clones; roughly four fifths of them were singletons. Roughly 29% of the sample goes to the ten largest clones. The donors belonged to the validation cohort of around 130 subjects, which was separate from the roughly 700-subject first cohort. Per the germline V gene, SGHNT is the CDR1 and YENEEA is the CDR2. The cysteine opens and the phenylalanine closes a CDR3 of 13 amino acids. The sequence is cut down to CDR3 DNA, 39 bases in frame from base 1. The junction shows trimming of 1 base on V and 5 bases on J, plus 8 bases between the germline ends.

The sequence derives from a man younger than 45 in good health and CMV-seropositive. Material: PBMCs. The V and J segments used are TRBV11-3 and TRBJ1-1; TRBD1 is possibly the D segment (5 matching bases). The bases are TGTGCCAGCAGCTTAGGCCCAGGGACTGAAGCTTTCTTT. This codes for CASSLGPGTEAFF.